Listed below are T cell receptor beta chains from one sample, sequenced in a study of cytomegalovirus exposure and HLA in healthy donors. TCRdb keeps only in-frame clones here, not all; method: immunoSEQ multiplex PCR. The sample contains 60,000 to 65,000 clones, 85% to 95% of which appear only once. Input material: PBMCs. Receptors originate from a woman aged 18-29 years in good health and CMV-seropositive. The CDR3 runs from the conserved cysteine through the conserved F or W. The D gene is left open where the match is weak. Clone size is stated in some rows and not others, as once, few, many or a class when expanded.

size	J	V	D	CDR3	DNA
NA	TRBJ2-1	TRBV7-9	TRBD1	CASSSYRGYNEQFF	TGTGCCAGCAGCTCCTACAGGGGGTACAATGAGCAGTTCTTC
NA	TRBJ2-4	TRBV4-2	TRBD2	CASSQEWEGAKNIQYF	TGTGCCAGCAGCCAAGAGTGGGAGGGGGCCAAAAACATTCAGTACTTC
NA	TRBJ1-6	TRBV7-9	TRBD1	CASGGTGGNSPLHF	TGTGCCAGCGGCGGGACAGGCGGTAATTCACCCCTCCACTTT
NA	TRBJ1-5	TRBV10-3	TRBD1	CAIRDGTEGQPQHF	TGTGCCATCAGGGACGGGACAGAGGGACAGCCCCAGCATTTT
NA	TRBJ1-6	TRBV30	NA	CAWRGRLAGHGNSPLHF	TGTGCCTGGAGGGGGAGGTTGGCGGGGCATGGTAATTCACCCCTCCACTTT
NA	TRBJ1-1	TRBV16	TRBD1	CASSQLRGLNTEAFF	TGTGCCAGCAGCCAATTAAGGGGGCTGAACACTGAAGCTTTCTTT
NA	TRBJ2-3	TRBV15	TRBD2	CATSRFGTSRTDTQYF	TGTGCCACCAGCAGATTCGGGACTAGCAGAACAGATACGCAGTATTTT
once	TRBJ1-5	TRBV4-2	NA	CASSQDLLGGGRSNQPQHF	TGTGCCAGCAGCCAAGATCTTCTCGGGGGGGGAAGGAGCAATCAGCCCCAGCATTTT
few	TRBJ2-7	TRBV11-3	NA	CASSPGVQGRYEQYF	TGTGCCAGCAGCCCGGGGGTCCAGGGACGGTACGAGCAGTACTTC
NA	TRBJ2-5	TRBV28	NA	CASSFSKPLRETQYF	TGTGCCAGCAGTTTCTCTAAACCCCTTCGGGAGACCCAGTACTTC
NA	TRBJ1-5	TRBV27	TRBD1	CASSHRGHQPQHF	TGTGCCAGCAGTCACAGGGGACACCAGCCCCAGCATTTT
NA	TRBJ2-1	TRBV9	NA	CASSAGGALGNEQFF	TGTGCCAGCAGCGCCGGCGGGGCTCTAGGGAATGAGCAGTTCTTC
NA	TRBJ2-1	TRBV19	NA	CASSIAVTGTEQFF	TGTGCCAGTAGTATTGCGGTGACAGGTACTGAGCAGTTCTTC
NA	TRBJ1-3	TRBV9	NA	CASSVREGTGVDTIYF	TGTGCCAGCAGCGTGAGGGAGGGGACCGGAGTAGACACCATATATTTT
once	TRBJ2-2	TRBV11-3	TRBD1	CASSSRTGPTGELFF	TGTGCCAGCAGCTCCAGGACAGGACCCACCGGGGAGCTGTTTTTT
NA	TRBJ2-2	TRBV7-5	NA	CARSFTGKPNTGELFF	TGTGCCAGAAGCTTTACAGGGAAACCGAACACCGGGGAGCTGTTTTTT
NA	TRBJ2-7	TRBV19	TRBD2	CASTKVAGGPYEQYF	TGTGCCAGTACCAAAGTAGCGGGGGGTCCCTACGAGCAGTACTTC